A selection of T cell receptor beta chains follows, all from one sample in a study of vaccination and CD4 T cells after COVID-19. TCRdb fed the PCR reads into MiXCR, producing one record per CDR3 protein. The sample records approximately 20,000 distinct CDR3 sequences, about 23% being singletons. The antigens of these receptors remain unknown. The sequencing sample was made of cultured CD4+ T cells from blood. Source of these receptors: a human donor with COVID-19. CDR3s include the opening cysteine and the closing phenylalanine or tryptophan. The order of the fields is D gene, clone size, V gene, J gene, CDR3 protein, CDR3 DNA. The D gene is left open where the match is weak. The size field is filled for only some rows; it gives once, few, many or a size class.

d_call: NA; clone_size: NA; v_call: TRBV20-1; j_call: TRBJ1-6; cdr3_aa: CSARGGEGSPLHF; cdr3_nt: TGCAGTGCTAGAGGAGGTGAGGGCTCACCCCTCCACTTT
d_call: NA; clone_size: few; v_call: TRBV7-9; j_call: TRBJ2-2; cdr3_aa: CASRGSGAVGELFF; cdr3_nt: TGTGCCAGCAGAGGCTCTGGGGCAGTCGGGGAGCTGTTTTTT
d_call: NA; clone_size: NA; v_call: TRBV18; j_call: TRBJ1-4; cdr3_aa: CASSPRLTGAEEKLFF; cdr3_nt: TGTGCCAGCTCACCACGGTTAACGGGGGCAGAGGAAAAACTGTTTTTT
d_call: NA; clone_size: few; v_call: TRBV15; j_call: TRBJ1-3; cdr3_aa: CATSNPGRSSGNTIYF; cdr3_nt: TGTGCCACCAGCAACCCCGGGAGATCCTCTGGAAACACCATATATTTT
d_call: NA; clone_size: NA; v_call: TRBV7-9; j_call: TRBJ1-4; cdr3_aa: CASSLNGRSNEKLFF; cdr3_nt: TGTGCCAGCAGCCTCAACGGTAGATCCAATGAAAAACTGTTTTTT
d_call: NA; clone_size: few; v_call: TRBV2; j_call: TRBJ2-2; cdr3_aa: CASTGGGGELFF; cdr3_nt: TGTGCCAGCACGGGTGGAGGCGGGGAGCTGTTTTTT
d_call: NA; clone_size: medium-sized; v_call: TRBV6-1; j_call: TRBJ1-5; cdr3_aa: CASRPPGGSFQPQHF; cdr3_nt: TGTGCCAGCAGACCACCCGGCGGTTCTTTTCAGCCCCAGCATTTT
d_call: TRBD2; clone_size: NA; v_call: TRBV5-4; j_call: TRBJ2-5; cdr3_aa: CASSPAPAGGQETQYF; cdr3_nt: TGTGCCAGCAGCCCAGCCCCAGCGGGGGGGCAAGAGACCCAGTACTTC
d_call: TRBD1; clone_size: NA; v_call: TRBV28; j_call: TRBJ2-7; cdr3_aa: CASSSAQGASYEQYF; cdr3_nt: TGTGCCAGCAGTTCGGCACAGGGGGCGTCCTACGAGCAGTACTTC
d_call: TRBD1; clone_size: NA; v_call: TRBV28; j_call: TRBJ1-3; cdr3_aa: CASSNPGGASGNTIYF; cdr3_nt: TGTGCCAGCAGTAACCCAGGGGGCGCTTCAGGAAACACCATATATTTT
d_call: NA; clone_size: NA; v_call: TRBV2; j_call: TRBJ1-6; cdr3_aa: CASSEGPTSDSPLHF; cdr3_nt: TGTGCCAGCAGTGAAGGGCCAACATCGGATTCACCCCTCCACTTT
d_call: NA; clone_size: NA; v_call: TRBV5-1; j_call: TRBJ2-1; cdr3_aa: CASSLGRIGAGPLGDEQFF; cdr3_nt: TGCGCCAGCAGCTTGGGTCGGATAGGGGCAGGGCCCTTGGGGGATGAGCAGTTCTTC
d_call: NA; clone_size: NA; v_call: TRBV28; j_call: TRBJ1-3; cdr3_aa: CASSFPRTGSGNTIYF; cdr3_nt: TGTGCCAGCAGTTTCCCGAGGACGGGGTCTGGAAACACCATATATTTT
d_call: TRBD1; clone_size: few; v_call: TRBV28; j_call: TRBJ1-6; cdr3_aa: CASRTGGNSPLHF; cdr3_nt: TGTGCCAGCAGGACAGGGGGAAATTCACCCCTCCACTTT
d_call: NA; clone_size: NA; v_call: TRBV25-1; j_call: TRBJ2-1; cdr3_aa: CASSELRGGGRNLDHNEQFF; cdr3_nt: TGTGCCAGCAGTGAATTGAGAGGAGGGGGGCGAAATCTGGACCATAATGAGCAGTTCTTC
d_call: NA; clone_size: medium-sized; v_call: TRBV20-1; j_call: TRBJ1-6; cdr3_aa: CSAREGANSPLHF; cdr3_nt: TGCAGTGCTAGAGAAGGCGCTAATTCACCCCTCCACTTT
d_call: TRBD1; clone_size: few; v_call: TRBV18; j_call: TRBJ2-5; cdr3_aa: CASSKDRDLQETQYF; cdr3_nt: TGTGCCAGTTCTAAGGACAGGGACCTCCAAGAGACCCAGTACTTC
d_call: NA; clone_size: NA; v_call: TRBV6-1; j_call: TRBJ2-4; cdr3_aa: CASSPVGWDKNIQYF; cdr3_nt: TGTGCCAGCAGCCCGGTGGGGTGGGACAAAAACATTCAGTACTTC
d_call: NA; clone_size: NA; v_call: TRBV5-6; j_call: TRBJ2-5; cdr3_aa: CASILGETQYF; cdr3_nt: TGTGCCAGCATCCTCGGGGAGACCCAGTACTTC
d_call: NA; clone_size: NA; v_call: TRBV29-1; j_call: TRBJ1-6; cdr3_aa: CSARAAYNSPLHF; cdr3_nt: TGCAGCGCCCGGGCCGCCTATAATTCACCCCTCCACTTT
d_call: TRBD1; clone_size: few; v_call: TRBV29-1; j_call: TRBJ1-3; cdr3_aa: CSGGGQGNTIYF; cdr3_nt: TGCAGCGGTGGGGGACAGGGAAACACCATATATTTT
d_call: TRBD1; clone_size: medium-sized; v_call: TRBV6-1; j_call: TRBJ1-2; cdr3_aa: CASVGTEVYGYTF; cdr3_nt: TGTGCCAGCGTCGGGACAGAGGTATATGGCTACACCTTC
d_call: NA; clone_size: NA; v_call: TRBV6-2/TRBV6-3; j_call: TRBJ1-5; cdr3_aa: CASSYGYSNQPQHF; cdr3_nt: TGTGCCAGCAGTTACGGGTATAGCAATCAGCCCCAGCATTTT
d_call: NA; clone_size: few; v_call: TRBV10-2; j_call: TRBJ1-2; cdr3_aa: CASSEFGGWVYTF; cdr3_nt: TGCGCCAGCAGTGAGTTCGGGGGTTGGGTCTACACCTTC
d_call: NA; clone_size: few; v_call: TRBV28; j_call: TRBJ1-3; cdr3_aa: CASVTGALNSGNTIYF; cdr3_nt: TGTGCCAGCGTTACGGGAGCGCTTAATTCTGGAAACACCATATATTTT
d_call: NA; clone_size: NA; v_call: TRBV12-3/TRBV12-4; j_call: TRBJ1-2; cdr3_aa: CASSLGMDYGYTF; cdr3_nt: TGTGCCAGCAGCCTCGGGATGGACTATGGCTACACCTTC
d_call: NA; clone_size: NA; v_call: TRBV29-1; j_call: TRBJ1-1; cdr3_aa: CSASYTEAFF; cdr3_nt: TGCAGCGCGTCCTACACTGAAGCTTTCTTT
d_call: TRBD2; clone_size: NA; v_call: TRBV7-9; j_call: TRBJ2-2; cdr3_aa: CASSGGPGELFF; cdr3_nt: TGTGCCAGCTCGGGGGGGCCCGGGGAGCTGTTTTTT
d_call: TRBD1; clone_size: NA; v_call: TRBV5-4; j_call: TRBJ2-4; cdr3_aa: CASSFRQGSPKNIQYF; cdr3_nt: TGTGCCAGCAGCTTCCGACAGGGGAGTCCCAAAAACATTCAGTACTTC
d_call: NA; clone_size: NA; v_call: TRBV6-2/TRBV6-3; j_call: TRBJ2-2; cdr3_aa: CASSYSRGAGELFF; cdr3_nt: TGTGCCAGCAGTTACTCGAGAGGGGCCGGGGAGCTGTTTTTT
d_call: NA; clone_size: NA; v_call: TRBV11-2; j_call: TRBJ1-2; cdr3_aa: CASSRASVYGYTF; cdr3_nt: TGTGCCAGCAGCCGGGCCTCCGTCTATGGCTACACCTTC
d_call: TRBD2; clone_size: few; v_call: TRBV7-4; j_call: TRBJ2-5; cdr3_aa: CASSYRGRGVGETQYF; cdr3_nt: TGTGCCAGCAGCTACCGGGGGCGGGGGGTGGGGGAGACCCAGTACTTC
d_call: TRBD1; clone_size: few; v_call: TRBV12-3/TRBV12-4; j_call: TRBJ1-1; cdr3_aa: CASSPGTGGFRNTEAFF; cdr3_nt: TGTGCCAGCAGTCCCGGGACAGGGGGCTTTAGGAACACTGAAGCTTTCTTT
d_call: NA; clone_size: NA; v_call: TRBV10-3; j_call: TRBJ2-3; cdr3_aa: CAISESRQGESTDTQYF; cdr3_nt: TGTGCCATCAGTGAGTCCCGGCAGGGCGAAAGCACAGATACGCAGTATTTT
d_call: NA; clone_size: NA; v_call: TRBV24-1; j_call: TRBJ1-4; cdr3_aa: CATSDLRPTDSATNEKLFF; cdr3_nt: TGTGCCACCAGTGATTTGCGACCGACCGACAGCGCAACTAATGAAAAACTGTTTTTT
d_call: NA; clone_size: NA; v_call: TRBV5-1; j_call: TRBJ2-3; cdr3_aa: CASSLVAGGGADTQYF; cdr3_nt: TGCGCCAGCAGCTTGGTAGCCGGGGGTGGGGCAGATACGCAGTATTTT
d_call: NA; clone_size: medium-sized; v_call: TRBV7-2; j_call: TRBJ1-6; cdr3_aa: CASSQGGGTPLHF; cdr3_nt: TGTGCCAGCAGCCAGGGTGGAGGGACACCCCTCCACTTT
d_call: TRBD2; clone_size: NA; v_call: TRBV2; j_call: TRBJ2-5; cdr3_aa: CASSGLAGGRETQYF; cdr3_nt: TGTGCCAGCAGCGGACTAGCGGGGGGGCGGGAGACCCAGTACTTC
d_call: NA; clone_size: medium-sized; v_call: TRBV7-9; j_call: TRBJ1-5; cdr3_aa: CASGQDNQPQHF; cdr3_nt: TGTGCCAGCGGGCAGGACAATCAGCCCCAGCATTTT
d_call: NA; clone_size: NA; v_call: TRBV5-8; j_call: TRBJ1-5; cdr3_aa: CASSFGQLNQPQHF; cdr3_nt: TGTGCCAGCAGCTTCGGACAGTTAAATCAGCCCCAGCATTTT
d_call: NA; clone_size: medium-sized; v_call: TRBV6-5; j_call: TRBJ1-2; cdr3_aa: CASSYSKNRGYTF; cdr3_nt: TGTGCCAGCAGTTACTCTAAGAACCGGGGCTACACCTTC
d_call: NA; clone_size: medium-sized; v_call: TRBV11-2; j_call: TRBJ1-5; cdr3_aa: CASSLGLNQPQHF; cdr3_nt: TGTGCCAGCAGCTTAGGATTGAATCAGCCCCAGCATTTT
d_call: TRBD1; clone_size: NA; v_call: TRBV6-5; j_call: TRBJ1-1; cdr3_aa: CASSYLTGKNTEAFF; cdr3_nt: TGTGCCAGCAGTTACCTGACAGGGAAGAACACTGAAGCTTTCTTT
d_call: TRBD2; clone_size: NA; v_call: TRBV4-3; j_call: TRBJ2-3; cdr3_aa: CASSQETSGGTDTQYF; cdr3_nt: TGCGCCAGCAGCCAAGAAACTAGCGGGGGCACAGATACGCAGTATTTT
d_call: NA; clone_size: few; v_call: TRBV20-1; j_call: TRBJ1-5; cdr3_aa: CSAMGRGGSNQPQHF; cdr3_nt: TGCAGTGCTATGGGTAGGGGTGGGAGCAATCAGCCCCAGCATTTT
d_call: NA; clone_size: few; v_call: TRBV4-3; j_call: TRBJ2-3; cdr3_aa: CASSQERRGGDTDTQYF; cdr3_nt: TGCGCCAGCAGCCAAGAGAGGAGGGGGGGAGACACAGATACGCAGTATTTT
d_call: TRBD2; clone_size: NA; v_call: TRBV11-2; j_call: TRBJ2-4; cdr3_aa: CASRSRLGVSGGASIIQYF; cdr3_nt: TGTGCCAGCAGATCGAGATTGGGGGTTAGCGGGGGGGCATCTATCATTCAGTACTTC
d_call: NA; clone_size: NA; v_call: TRBV9; j_call: TRBJ2-2; cdr3_aa: CASSVSGVPGGELFF; cdr3_nt: TGTGCCAGCAGCGTAAGTGGCGTCCCGGGCGGGGAGCTGTTTTTT
d_call: NA; clone_size: medium-sized; v_call: TRBV20-1; j_call: TRBJ1-1; cdr3_aa: CSAHPGTTEAFF; cdr3_nt: TGCAGTGCCCACCCAGGTACCACTGAAGCTTTCTTT
d_call: TRBD1; clone_size: few; v_call: TRBV14; j_call: TRBJ1-2; cdr3_aa: CASSRSLTGVTGYTF; cdr3_nt: TGTGCCAGCAGTCGCAGCTTGACAGGGGTCACCGGCTACACCTTC
d_call: NA; clone_size: few; v_call: TRBV11-2; j_call: TRBJ2-3; cdr3_aa: CASSSSDTQYF; cdr3_nt: TGTGCCAGCAGCTCGTCAGATACGCAGTATTTT
d_call: TRBD2; clone_size: NA; v_call: TRBV20-1; j_call: TRBJ2-3; cdr3_aa: CSARDWFIQRGDYSTDTQYF; cdr3_nt: TGCAGTGCTAGAGATTGGTTCATCCAGCGGGGGGACTATAGCACAGATACGCAGTATTTT
d_call: TRBD1; clone_size: few; v_call: TRBV27; j_call: TRBJ2-2; cdr3_aa: CASSLKDRGRVRSGELFF; cdr3_nt: TGTGCCAGCAGTTTAAAGGACAGGGGGCGCGTCCGTTCCGGGGAGCTGTTTTTT
d_call: NA; clone_size: NA; v_call: TRBV11-3; j_call: TRBJ1-4; cdr3_aa: CASSLEGPINEKLFF; cdr3_nt: TGTGCCAGCAGCCTGGAGGGACCGATAAATGAAAAACTGTTTTTT
d_call: NA; clone_size: NA; v_call: TRBV7-8; j_call: TRBJ2-3; cdr3_aa: CASSALATDTQYF; cdr3_nt: TGTGCCAGCAGTGCTCTAGCGACAGATACGCAGTATTTT
d_call: TRBD1; clone_size: NA; v_call: TRBV6-2/TRBV6-3; j_call: TRBJ1-2; cdr3_aa: CASTPDRPTYGYTF; cdr3_nt: TGTGCCAGCACCCCGGACAGGCCTACCTATGGCTACACCTTC
d_call: NA; clone_size: NA; v_call: TRBV7-2; j_call: TRBJ1-2; cdr3_aa: CASSRAYGYTF; cdr3_nt: TGTGCCAGCAGCAGAGCCTATGGCTACACCTTC
d_call: NA; clone_size: NA; v_call: TRBV9; j_call: TRBJ2-5; cdr3_aa: CASSVGPDLETQYF; cdr3_nt: TGTGCCAGCAGCGTAGGCCCAGATCTGGAGACCCAGTACTTC
d_call: NA; clone_size: NA; v_call: TRBV19; j_call: TRBJ1-1; cdr3_aa: CASSTRGTEAFF; cdr3_nt: TGTGCCAGTAGTACCCGGGGAACTGAAGCTTTCTTT